Presented here are 12 T cell receptor beta chains from one specimen sequenced in a study of tumor-infiltrating lymphocytes in primary liver carcinoma. TCR beta cDNA was prepared out of 500 ng total RNA by means of a constant-region primer. It was through three nested multiplex PCR rounds of slightly modified ARM-PCR that TCR beta libraries arose. Use of TRBV1-TRBV30 forward primers with a C-beta reverse primer characterized the first two PCR rounds, which lasted around 9 cycles each. TCRdb called the multiplex PCR reads again in MiXCR, with one record for every CDR3 protein. The sample includes about 64,000 distinct CDR3 sequences, over 60% seen only once; the top ten take roughly 40%. The tissue used was unsorted bulk material of 20-30 mg. RNA and DNA were co-extracted from it with the AllPrep DNA/RNA mini kit. The sample taken for sequencing was liver tumor tissue from sampling region 4. Subset of the sample: tumor region T4, right-lateral pole. The receptors stem from a man aged 40-49 years with primary liver carcinoma and hepatitis B virus infection.

On this clonotype: A clone one base away is much larger, so this may be a read error. This sequence joins TRBV28 and TRBJ1-1; maybe TRBD1 (5 bases). Germline V gene lookup returns CDR1 MDHEN and CDR2 SYDVKM. This CDR3 is 11 amino acids long. The CDR3 DNA is TGTGCCAGCAGTTTTGGGGGTGAAGTTTTCTTT. It codes for CASSFGGEVFF.

The J gene is TRBJ1-6, the V gene TRBV7-8, with TRBD1 identical over 9 bases. The CDR3 has 15 amino acids. Looked up from germline, CDR1 is SGHVS and CDR2 is FQNEAQ. The CDR3 here is CSSSSMGQGNSPLHF. In nucleotides, the CDR3 is TGTAGCAGCAGCTCCATGGGACAGGGTAATTCACCCCTCCACTTT.

This clonotype has a single count. The junction shows a germline mismatch at one end, possibly a read error. The rearrangement uses TRBV11-2 and TRBJ2-2, with D perhaps being TRBD1 or TRBD2 (5 bases each). In germline, CDR1 is SGHAT, CDR2 FQNNGV. The CDR3 length is 15 residues. CDR3 nucleotide sequence: TGTGCCAGCAGCTTTACAGGATCGATCACCGGGGAGCTGTTTTTC. Protein: CASSFTGSITGELFF.

On this clonotype itself: Being one base from a much bigger clone, this may be a read error. This chain connects TRBV12-3 or TRBV12-4 to TRBJ2-3; 11 positions match TRBD2. Unmatched junction bases numbered 8, after V lost 3 bases and J lost 3 bases. The CDR3 sequence is 17 residues long. CDR3 bases: TGTGCCAGCAGTTTCCCAACTAGCGGGAGAAGTACAGATACGCAGTATTTT. Its protein product is CASSFPTSGRSTDTQYF.

A word on this clonotype: A junction end diverges from the germline sequence, so it may reflect a read error. The V call is TRBV12-3 or TRBV12-4, the J call TRBJ2-1; 7 nucleotides align to TRBD2. This CDR3 region has 13 residues. The CDR3 is CATGVWGGNERFF. For the CDR3, the DNA is TGTGCCACAGGCGTCTGGGGGGGTAATGAGCGGTTCTTC.

This clonotype showed up just a few times. At one boundary the junction diverges from the germline segment, which might be a read error. The chain joins TRBV11-3 to TRBJ2-3; TRBD2 aligns across 9 bases. There are 14 residues in the CDR3. Per germline, CDR1 SGHNT and CDR2 YENEEA. CDR3 sequence reads: CASSLSGSTDTHYF. The CDR3 nucleotides read TGTGCCAGCAGCCTTAGCGGGAGCACAGATACGCATTATTTT.

Notes on this clonotype: An end of the junction differs from the germline gene, which may be a read error. CDR3 nucleotide sequence: TGTGTCAGCAGGCGAATAGGGTCTGGGCAGCCCCAGCATTTT. Its protein product is CVSRRIGSGQPQHF. The rearrangement links TRBV6-1 to TRBJ1-5; D uncertain. This CDR3 region has 14 residues. CDR1 is MNHNS, CDR2 SASEGT, per germline.

As for this clonotype: Its ends do not fully match the called genes, so a read error is possible. The V gene is TRBV12-3 or TRBV12-4, the J gene TRBJ1-1; the D is unclear. The CDR3 covers 15 residues. The CDR3 here is CASSFGTVPNAEAFF. The CDR3 DNA reads as TGTGCCAGCAGTTTCGGAACTGTCCCGAACGCTGAAGCTTTCTTT.

Turning to this clonotype: A much bigger clone sits one base away, suggesting this may be a read error. The chain joins TRBV12-3 or TRBV12-4 to TRBJ2-5, with D perhaps matching TRBD1 (5 bases). The CDR3 loop spans 14 amino acids. The chain's CDR3 is CASSFSGNEESQYF. In DNA form, the CDR3 reads TGTGCCAGCAGTTTTTCAGGGAATGAGGAGAGCCAGTACTTC.

The J gene is TRBJ1-5, the V gene TRBV10-2; D call uncertain. The germline CDR1 and CDR2 sequences are WSHSY and SAAADI. The CDR3 is 13 amino acids. Trimming left V 2 bases short and J 1 base short, with 3 bases between. CDR3 sequence: CASSEGSNQPQHF. The CDR3 bases are TGCGCCAGCAGTGAGGGGAGCAATCAGCCCCAGCATTTT.

This clonotype was detected a few times. At one of its ends the junction is not consistent with the germline gene, which may arise from a read error. The CDR3 sequence is CASSPTLASGADVLTF. DNA for the CDR3: TGTGCCAGCAGTCCTACACTAGCGTCTGGGGCCGACGTCCTGACTTTC. V gene TRBV25-1 combines with J gene TRBJ2-6, with 7 bases that match TRBD2. This CDR3 spans 16 amino acids. From germline, CDR1 is MGHDK and CDR2 SYGVNS.

By sample share, this clonotype is medium-sized. V gene TRBV6-5 combines with J gene TRBJ1-2; a weak D match, TRBD1 (6 bases). There are 17 residues in the CDR3. In germline, CDR1 is MNHEY, CDR2 SVGAGI. The V end was cut by 4 bases, the J end by 1 base, with 19 bases between. The CDR3 sequence is CASSFQATGGNNYGYTF. The CDR3 bases are TGTGCCAGCAGTTTCCAAGCGACAGGAGGCAATAACTATGGCTACACCTTC.